Each of the 20 T cell receptor beta chains below was sequenced from the same sample in a study of cytomegalovirus exposure and HLA in healthy donors. The PCR employed 60 Vbeta primers together with 13 Jbeta primers. Clones were sequenced by immunoSEQ multiplex PCR, and TCRdb holds only the in-frame ones, with some missing. The sample includes 75,000 to 90,000 clones, around 77% seen only once; the top ten take around 3.4%. The sample consisted of PBMCs. These receptors all come from a man aged 45-65 years in good health and CMV-seronegative.

The chain joins TRBV10-3 to TRBJ1-6; 7 bases map to TRBD1. V shed 2 bases and J 4 bases; nucleotides not matched to a gene: 5. CDR1 is ENHRY, CDR2 SYGVKD, per germline. This CDR3 is built from 16 residues. CDR3 bases: TGTGCCATCAGTGAGGGGGACAGTCCATATAATTCACCCCTCCACTTT. It codes for CAISEGDSPYNSPLHF.

This chain joins TRBV4-2 and TRBJ1-2, with a possible D match to TRBD1 (5 bases). This CDR3 contains 15 residues. Germline V gene lookup returns CDR1 LGHNA and CDR2 YNFKEQ. The V end lost 4 bases, the J end lost 3 bases, and 15 bases lay between the germline ends. The CDR3 loop is CASSRGEGRDYGYTF. The CDR3 nucleotides are TGTGCCAGCAGCCGCGGAGAGGGGAGGGACTATGGCTACACCTTC.

The table lists this clone with a count of one. The rearrangement links TRBV10-3 to TRBJ2-1; 7 bases fit TRBD1. CDR1 ENHRY and CDR2 SYGVKD come from the germline V gene. CDR3 length equals 15 residues. Trimming removed 6 bases from V and 0 bases from J; junction bases left unmatched: 5. In DNA form, the CDR3 reads TGTGCCATCAGAACACAGGGGAGCTCCTACAATGAGCAGTTCTTC. This codes for CAIRTQGSSYNEQFF.

The chain combines TRBV19 with TRBJ2-1; D is undetermined. The ends were cut back, 5 bases at V and 4 bases at J, with 15 bases in the middle. This CDR3 comprises 15 residues. The germline V gene has CDR1 LNHDA and CDR2 SQIVND (reference sequence). CDR3 DNA sequence: TGTGCCAGTAGTCCCTCAGGCGTCAGATACAATGAGCAGTTCTTC. It specifies CASSPSGVRYNEQFF.

The J gene is TRBJ1-1, the V gene TRBV12-5; 10 bases are shared with TRBD1. V lost 6 bases, J lost 4 bases, and 17 bases stayed unmatched. Germline-derived CDR1 and CDR2 are LGHNT and FRNRAP. The CDR3 covers 18 residues. The CDR3 protein is CASGKQTGTGDLGTEAFF. Written as DNA, the CDR3 is TGTGCTAGTGGGAAACAAACCGGGACAGGGGATCTAGGCACTGAAGCTTTCTTT.

V gene TRBV2 combines with J gene TRBJ1-2; TRBD1 matches 7 bases. Looked up from germline, CDR1 is SNHLY and CDR2 is FYNNEI. J was trimmed by 4 bases and V by 5 bases; bases with no gene match: 7. The CDR3 runs 14 residues. The CDR3 region has the DNA TGTGCCAGCAGTAGAGAGACAGGGATCTATGGCTACACCTTC. It translates to CASSRETGIYGYTF.

This CDR3 is CASSGGLDGNTIYF. The CDR3 nucleotides are TGCGCCAGCAGTGGTGGCCTCGATGGAAACACCATATATTTT. The rearrangement uses TRBV10-2 and TRBJ1-3; D not resolved. This CDR3 region has 14 residues. Germline V gene data show CDR1 as WSHSY and CDR2 as SAAADI. The V end lost 4 bases, the J end lost 3 bases, and 10 bases lay between the germline ends.

The chain joins TRBV2 to TRBJ1-4; 7 bases align to TRBD1. V dropped 6 bases and J dropped 2; count of bases not matched to a gene: 3. Germline lookup yields CDR1 SNHLY and CDR2 FYNNEI. This CDR3 is built from 14 residues. This chain's CDR3 is CASRVQGTNEKLFF. CDR3 in DNA: TGTGCCAGCAGAGTACAGGGGACTAATGAAAAACTGTTTTTT. Filled out from reference TRBV2 and TRBJ1-4, the complete variable domain reads EPEVTQTPSHQVTQMGQEVILRCVPISNHLYFYWYRQILGQKVEFLVSFYNNEISEKSEIFDDQFSVERPDGSNFTLKIRSTKLEDSAMYFCASRVQGTNEKLFFGSGTQLSVL.

The rearrangement joins TRBV5-1 to TRBJ1-3; TRBD1 matches at 8 bases. Germline CDR1 reads SGHRS; CDR2 reads YFSETQ. V shed 2 bases, J shed 4 bases, and the junction held 8 bases outside the gene matches. The CDR3 is made up of 16 amino acids. CDR3 sequence: CASSFGTGGTGNTIYF. The CDR3 coding sequence is TGCGCCAGCAGCTTTGGAACAGGGGGAACGGGAAACACCATATATTTT.

This chain uses TRBV6-5 with TRBJ2-7, with TRBD1 identical over 8 bases. The V and J ends lost 6 bases and 4 bases, in that order; junction bases with no gene match: 8. From germline, CDR1 is MNHEY and CDR2 SVGAGI. CDR3 length equals 14 residues. In nucleotides, the CDR3 is TGTGCCAGCAGCCGACGGACAGGGCCTTACGAGCAGTACTTC. Translated: CASSRRTGPYEQYF.

The chain links TRBV30 to TRBJ1-2; D possibly corresponds to TRBD1 (6 bases). There are 11 residues in the CDR3. Germline loops: CDR1 GTSNPN, CDR2 SVGIG (reference sequence). The V and J ends lost 2 bases and 5 bases respectively, with 6 bases between them. The CDR3 region is CAWSRGYGYTF. DNA of the CDR3: TGTGCCTGGAGTAGGGGGTATGGCTACACCTTC. The full variable domain, its missing parts supplied by reference TRBV30 and TRBJ1-2, is SQTIHQWPATLVQPVGSPLSLECTVEGTSNPNLYWYRQAAGRGLQLLFYSVGIGQISSEVPQNLSASRPQDRQFILSSKKLLLSDSGFYLCAWSRGYGYTFGSGTRLTVV.

V and J are TRBV5-1 and TRBJ2-3, with 7 bases lining up with TRBD2. Trimming removed 0 bases from V and 5 bases from J; junction bases left unmatched: 3. The CDR3 totals 14 residues. Per the germline V gene, CDR1 is SGHRS and CDR2 is YFSETQ. This CDR3 reads CASSLGLAGDTQYF. The CDR3 DNA follows: TGCGCCAGCAGCTTGGGACTAGCCGGAGATACGCAGTATTTT.

V is TRBV7-2 and J is TRBJ2-7; 9 bases are a match to TRBD2. The junction had 19 bases not matched to a gene; V was cut back by 7 bases and J by 0 bases. The CDR3 runs 19 residues. CDR1 SGHTA and CDR2 FQGNSA come from the germline V gene. The CDR3 protein is CASTPTLKSSGDFSYEQYF. The CDR3 DNA reads TGTGCCAGCACCCCGACTCTAAAGTCTAGCGGGGATTTCTCCTACGAGCAGTACTTC. The full variable domain, rest sourced from reference TRBV7-2 and TRBJ2-7, is GAGVSQSPSNKVTEKGKDVELRCDPISGHTALYWYRQSLGQGLEFLIYFQGNSAPDKSGLPSDRFSAERTGGSVSTLTIQRTQQEDSAVYLCASTPTLKSSGDFSYEQYFGPGTRLTVT.

The chain has TRBV7-9 and TRBJ1-4; D unresolved. There are 15 residues in the CDR3. Germline CDR1 SEHNR, CDR2 FQNEAQ (reference sequence). Trimming took 5 bases from V and 0 from J, leaving 10 bases between them. The DNA for the CDR3 is TGTGCCAGCAGCGGGTCCGGGGCAACTAATGAAAAACTGTTTTTT. Amino acid sequence: CASSGSGATNEKLFF.

J is TRBJ2-1 and V is TRBV5-1; D call uncertain. The CDR3 has 13 amino acids. With 1 base removed from V and 9 bases from J, the gap between germline ends came to 11 bases. CDR1 SGHRS and CDR2 YFSETQ come from the germline V gene. CDR3 residues: CASSLNSAGEQFF. The CDR3 nucleotides read TGCGCCAGCAGCTTGAACTCTGCTGGTGAGCAGTTCTTC.

V usage is TRBV4-3 and J usage is TRBJ2-5; 8 positions match TRBD1. The CDR3 sequence is 13 residues long. The trim removed 4 bases at V and 7 bases at J, leaving 5 bases unmatched. The germline CDR1 and CDR2 sequences are LGHNA and YSLEER. The CDR3 spells CASSLDRDGTQYF. The CDR3, as DNA: TGCGCCAGCAGCCTGGACAGGGATGGGACCCAGTACTTC.

The rearrangement links TRBV7-9 to TRBJ2-3; TRBD2 matches 10 bases. Unmatched junction bases numbered 5, after V lost 4 bases and J lost 4 bases. The CDR3 runs 15 residues. The V gene's germline CDR1 is SEHNR and CDR2 FQNEAQ (reference sequence). The CDR3 protein is CASSWTSGLADTQYF. Here the CDR3 DNA reads TGTGCCAGCAGCTGGACTAGCGGTCTCGCAGATACGCAGTATTTT. Full variable domain (outside the CDR3, taken from reference TRBV7-9 and TRBJ2-3): DTGVSQNPRHKITKRGQNVTFRCDPISEHNRLYWYRQTLGQGPEFLTYFQNEAQLEKSRLLSDRFSAERPKGSFSTLEIQRTEQGDSAMYLCASSWTSGLADTQYFGPGTRLTVL.

This clone came up a few times. The chain links TRBV10-3 to TRBJ2-2, with 8 bases matching TRBD1. The CDR3 is 13 residues long. V lost 11 bases, J lost 3 bases, and 5 bases stayed unmatched. From germline, CDR1 is ENHRY and CDR2 SYGVKD. The CDR3 spells CAAQGQDTGELFF. The CDR3, as DNA: TGTGCCGCCCAGGGACAGGACACCGGGGAGCTGTTTTTT.

The genes are TRBV11-3 and TRBJ2-1; 7 bases fit TRBD1. CDR1 is SGHNT, CDR2 YENEEA, per germline. J gave up 5 bases and V 1 base, and 5 bases lay outside the gene matches. This CDR3 is built from 15 residues. The CDR3 loop is CASSLAGGVNNEQFF. As DNA, the CDR3 is TGTGCCAGCAGCTTAGCAGGGGGAGTTAACAATGAGCAGTTCTTC.

This clone was seen ten or more times. The chain joins TRBV12-5 to TRBJ1-1; D may be TRBD1 (5 bases). Trimming took 6 bases from V and 1 from J, leaving 9 bases between them. Germline CDR1 is LGHNT and CDR2 is FRNRAP. The CDR3 is 13 residues long. The DNA of the CDR3 is TGTGCTAGTGGACCGACAGAGAACACTGAAGCTTTCTTT. It codes for CASGPTENTEAFF.